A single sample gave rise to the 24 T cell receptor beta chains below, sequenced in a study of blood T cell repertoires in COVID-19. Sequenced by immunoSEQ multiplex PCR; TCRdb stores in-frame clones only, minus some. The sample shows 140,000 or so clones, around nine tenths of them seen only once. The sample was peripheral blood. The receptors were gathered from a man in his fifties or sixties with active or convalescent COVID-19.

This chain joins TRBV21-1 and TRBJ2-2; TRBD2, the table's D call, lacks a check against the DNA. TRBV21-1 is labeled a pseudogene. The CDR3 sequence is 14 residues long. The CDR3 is CARGQWSGTGELFF. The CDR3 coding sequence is TGTGCCAGGGGCCAGTGGTCGGGAACCGGGGAGCTGTTTTTT.

CDR3: CASSQEVAGAYNEQFF. The CDR3, as DNA: TGCGCCAGCAGCCAGGAGGTAGCGGGAGCTTACAATGAGCAGTTCTTC. This rearrangement joins TRBV4-1 to TRBJ2-1; 9 nucleotides align to TRBD2. This CDR3 is 16 amino acids long. After removal of 3 bases from V and 4 bases from J, the junction contained 7 bases not matched to a gene. CDR1 MGHRA and CDR2 YSYEKL come from the germline V gene.

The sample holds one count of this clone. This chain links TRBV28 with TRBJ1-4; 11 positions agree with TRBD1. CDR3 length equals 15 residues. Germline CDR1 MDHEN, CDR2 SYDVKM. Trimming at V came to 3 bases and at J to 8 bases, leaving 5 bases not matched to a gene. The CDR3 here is CASSFTGTGGEKLFF. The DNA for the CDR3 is TGTGCCAGCAGTTTCACCGGGACAGGGGGGGAAAAACTGTTTTTT.

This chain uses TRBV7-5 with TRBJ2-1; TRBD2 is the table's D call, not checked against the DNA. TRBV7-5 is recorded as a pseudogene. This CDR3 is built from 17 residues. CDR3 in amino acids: CARSLRPGKREPNEQFF. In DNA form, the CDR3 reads TGTGCCAGAAGCTTAAGGCCCGGAAAGCGGGAGCCCAATGAGCAGTTCTTC.

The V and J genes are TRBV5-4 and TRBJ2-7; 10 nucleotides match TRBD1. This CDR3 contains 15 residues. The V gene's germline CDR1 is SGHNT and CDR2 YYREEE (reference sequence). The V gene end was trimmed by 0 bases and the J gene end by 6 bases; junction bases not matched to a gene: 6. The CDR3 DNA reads TGTGCCAGCAGCTTGGACCCGGGACAGGGGCGCGAGCAGTACTTC. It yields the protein CASSLDPGQGREQYF. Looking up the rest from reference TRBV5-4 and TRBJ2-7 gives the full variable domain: ETGVTQSPTHLIKTRGQQVTLRCSSQSGHNTVSWYQQALGQGPQFIFQYYREEENGRGNFPPRFSGLQFPNYSSELNVNALELDDSALYLCASSLDPGQGREQYFGPGTRLTVT.

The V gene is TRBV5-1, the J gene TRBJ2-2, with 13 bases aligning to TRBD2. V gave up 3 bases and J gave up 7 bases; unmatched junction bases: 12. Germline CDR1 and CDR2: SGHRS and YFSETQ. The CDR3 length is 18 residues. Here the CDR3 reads CASSSHGLAGARIGELFF. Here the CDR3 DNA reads TGCGCCAGCAGCTCACATGGACTAGCGGGAGCAAGGATCGGGGAGCTGTTTTTT.

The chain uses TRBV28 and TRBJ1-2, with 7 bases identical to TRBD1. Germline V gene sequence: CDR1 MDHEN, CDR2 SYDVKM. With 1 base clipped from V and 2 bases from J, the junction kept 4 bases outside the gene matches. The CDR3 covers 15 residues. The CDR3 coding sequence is TGTGCCAGCAGTTTATTGGCAGGGGGGAACTATGGCTACACCTTC. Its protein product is CASSLLAGGNYGYTF.

The CDR3 nucleotides read TGTGCCAGCAGCTTAATGTGGGCTAGCGGGAGGACACGGGAGTACGAGCAGTACTTC. Its translation: CASSLMWASGRTREYEQYF. V and J are TRBV7-8 and TRBJ2-7; 11 bases match TRBD2. V shed 2 bases, J shed 4 bases, and the junction held 16 bases outside the gene matches. The length of the CDR3 is 19 residues. Germline loops: CDR1 SGHVS, CDR2 FQNEAQ.

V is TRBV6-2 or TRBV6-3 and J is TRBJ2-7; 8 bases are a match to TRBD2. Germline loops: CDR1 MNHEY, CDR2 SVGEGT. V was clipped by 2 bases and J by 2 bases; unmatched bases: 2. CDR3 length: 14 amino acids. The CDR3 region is CASSYTSGTYEQYF. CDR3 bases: TGTGCCAGCAGTTACACTAGCGGCACCTACGAGCAGTACTTC.

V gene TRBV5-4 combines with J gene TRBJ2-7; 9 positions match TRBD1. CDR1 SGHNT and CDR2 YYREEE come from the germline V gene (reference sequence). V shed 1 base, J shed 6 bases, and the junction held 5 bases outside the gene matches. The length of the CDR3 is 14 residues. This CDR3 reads CASSLNRGPFEQYF. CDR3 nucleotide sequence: TGTGCCAGCAGCTTGAACAGGGGGCCCTTCGAGCAGTACTTC.

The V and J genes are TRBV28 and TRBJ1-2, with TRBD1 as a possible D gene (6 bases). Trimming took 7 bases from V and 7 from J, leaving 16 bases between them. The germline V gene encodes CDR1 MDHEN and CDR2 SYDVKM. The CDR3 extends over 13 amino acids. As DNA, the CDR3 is TGTGCCAGCACCACACTGCCAGGGGTTGGCTACACCTTC. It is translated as CASTTLPGVGYTF.

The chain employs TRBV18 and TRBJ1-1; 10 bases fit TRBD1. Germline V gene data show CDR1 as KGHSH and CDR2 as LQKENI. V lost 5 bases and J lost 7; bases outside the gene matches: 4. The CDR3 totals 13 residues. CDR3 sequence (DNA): TGTGCCAGCTCATCTGGACAGGGGGTTGAAGCTTTCTTT. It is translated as CASSSGQGVEAFF.

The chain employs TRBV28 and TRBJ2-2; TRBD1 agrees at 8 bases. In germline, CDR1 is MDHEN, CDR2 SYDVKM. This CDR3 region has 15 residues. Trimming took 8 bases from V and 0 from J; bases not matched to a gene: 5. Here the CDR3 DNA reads TGTGCCAGCCTTCCGGGACAGGCGAACACCGGGGAGCTGTTTTTT. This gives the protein CASLPGQANTGELFF.

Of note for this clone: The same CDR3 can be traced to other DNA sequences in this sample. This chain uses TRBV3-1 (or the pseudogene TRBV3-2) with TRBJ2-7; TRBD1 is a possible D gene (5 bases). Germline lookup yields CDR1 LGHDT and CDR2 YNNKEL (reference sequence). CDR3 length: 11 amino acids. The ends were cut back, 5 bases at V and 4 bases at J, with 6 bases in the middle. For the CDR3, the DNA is TGTGCCAGCAGCAGGGGTTACGAGCAGTACTTC. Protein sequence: CASSRGYEQYF.

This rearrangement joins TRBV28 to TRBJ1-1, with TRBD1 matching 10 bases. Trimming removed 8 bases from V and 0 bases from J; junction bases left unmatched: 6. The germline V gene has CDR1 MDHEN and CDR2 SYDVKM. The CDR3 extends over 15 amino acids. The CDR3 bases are TGTGCCAGCCCCGGGACAGGGGTTTTGAACACTGAAGCTTTCTTT. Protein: CASPGTGVLNTEAFF. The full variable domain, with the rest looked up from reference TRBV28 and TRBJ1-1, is DVKVTQSSRYLVKRTGEKVFLECVQDMDHENMFWYRQDPGLGLRLIYFSYDVKMKEKGDIPEGYSVSREKKERFSLILESASTNQTSMYLCASPGTGVLNTEAFFGQGTRLTVV.

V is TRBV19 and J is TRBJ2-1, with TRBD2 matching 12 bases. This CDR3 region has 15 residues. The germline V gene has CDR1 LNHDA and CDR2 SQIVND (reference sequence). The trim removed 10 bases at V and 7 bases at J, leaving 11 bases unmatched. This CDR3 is CATGGLAGGGNEQFF. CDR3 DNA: TGTGCCACCGGTGGTCTAGCGGGAGGGGGTAATGAGCAGTTCTTC.

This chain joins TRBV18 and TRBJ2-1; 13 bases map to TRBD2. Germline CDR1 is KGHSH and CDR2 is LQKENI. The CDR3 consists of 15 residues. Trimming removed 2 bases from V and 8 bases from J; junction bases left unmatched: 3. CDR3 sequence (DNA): TGTGCCAGCTCACCAGGGACTAGCGGGATTCATGAGCAGTTCTTC. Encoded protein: CASSPGTSGIHEQFF.

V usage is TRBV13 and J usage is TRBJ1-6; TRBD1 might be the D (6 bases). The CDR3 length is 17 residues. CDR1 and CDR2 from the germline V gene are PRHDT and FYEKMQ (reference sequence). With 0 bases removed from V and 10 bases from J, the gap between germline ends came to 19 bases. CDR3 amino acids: CASSLGLTRGGGSPLHF. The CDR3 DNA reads TGTGCCAGCAGCTTAGGCCTAACGAGGGGGGGAGGATCACCCCTCCACTTT.

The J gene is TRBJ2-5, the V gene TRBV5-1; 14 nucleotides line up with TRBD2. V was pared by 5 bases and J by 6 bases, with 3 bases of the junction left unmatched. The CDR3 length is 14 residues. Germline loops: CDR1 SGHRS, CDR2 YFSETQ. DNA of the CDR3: TGCGCCAGCAGTGGGACTAGCGGGAGTCAGACCCAGTACTTC. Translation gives CASSGTSGSQTQYF.

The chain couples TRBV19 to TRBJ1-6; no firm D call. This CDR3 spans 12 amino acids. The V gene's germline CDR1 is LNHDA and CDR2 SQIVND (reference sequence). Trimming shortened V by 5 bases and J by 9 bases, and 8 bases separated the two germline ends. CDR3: CASSPPRSPLHF. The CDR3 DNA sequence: TGTGCCAGTAGTCCTCCTCGTTCACCCCTCCACTTT.

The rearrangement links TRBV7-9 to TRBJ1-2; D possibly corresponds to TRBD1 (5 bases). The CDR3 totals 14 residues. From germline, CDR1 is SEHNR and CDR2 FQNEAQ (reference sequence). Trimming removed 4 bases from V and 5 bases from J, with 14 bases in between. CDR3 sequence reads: CASSSGLSLYGYTF. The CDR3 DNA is TGTGCCAGCAGCTCGGGACTCTCGTTGTATGGCTACACCTTC. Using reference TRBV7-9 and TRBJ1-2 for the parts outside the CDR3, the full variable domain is DTGVSQNPRHKITKRGQNVTFRCDPISEHNRLYWYRQTLGQGPEFLTYFQNEAQLEKSRLLSDRFSAERPKGSFSTLEIQRTEQGDSAMYLCASSSGLSLYGYTFGSGTRLTVV.

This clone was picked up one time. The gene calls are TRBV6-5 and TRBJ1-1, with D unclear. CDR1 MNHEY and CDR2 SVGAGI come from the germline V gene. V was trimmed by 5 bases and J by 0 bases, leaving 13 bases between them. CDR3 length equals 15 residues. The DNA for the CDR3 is TGTGCCAGCAGTCCGGTCGTGGGCATGAACACTGAAGCTTTCTTT. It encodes CASSPVVGMNTEAFF.

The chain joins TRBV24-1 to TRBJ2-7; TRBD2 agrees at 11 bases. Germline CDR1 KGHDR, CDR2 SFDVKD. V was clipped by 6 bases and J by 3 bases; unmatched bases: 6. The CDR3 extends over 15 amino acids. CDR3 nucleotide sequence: TGTGCCACCAGTCCCGGGACTAGCGGTTACTACGAGCAGTACTTC. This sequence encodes CATSPGTSGYYEQYF.

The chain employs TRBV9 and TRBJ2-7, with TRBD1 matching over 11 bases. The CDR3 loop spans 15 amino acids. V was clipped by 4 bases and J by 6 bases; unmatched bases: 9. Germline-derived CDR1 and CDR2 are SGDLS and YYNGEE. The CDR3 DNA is TGTGCCAGCAGCCCCCGGCCGGGACAGGGGGGCGAGCAGTACTTC. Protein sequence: CASSPRPGQGGEQYF. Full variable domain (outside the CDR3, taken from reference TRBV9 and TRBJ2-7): DSGVTQTPKHLITATGQRVTLRCSPRSGDLSVYWYQQSLDQGLQFLIQYYNGEERAKGNILERFSAQQFPDLHSELNLSSLELGDSALYFCASSPRPGQGGEQYFGPGTRLTVT.